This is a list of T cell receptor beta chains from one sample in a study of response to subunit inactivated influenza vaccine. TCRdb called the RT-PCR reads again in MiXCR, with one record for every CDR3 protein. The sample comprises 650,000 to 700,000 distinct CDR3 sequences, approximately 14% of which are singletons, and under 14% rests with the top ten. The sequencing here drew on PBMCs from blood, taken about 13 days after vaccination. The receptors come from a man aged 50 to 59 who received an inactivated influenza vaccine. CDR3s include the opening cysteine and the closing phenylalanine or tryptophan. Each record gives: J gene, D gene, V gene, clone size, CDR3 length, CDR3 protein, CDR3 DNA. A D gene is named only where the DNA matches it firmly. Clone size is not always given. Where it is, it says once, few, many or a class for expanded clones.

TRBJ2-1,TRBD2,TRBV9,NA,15,CASSVTSGRFNEQFF,TGTGCCAGCAGCGTGACTAGCGGGAGATTTAATGAGCAGTTCTTC
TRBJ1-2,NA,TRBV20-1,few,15,CSARDRGVRGYGYTF,TGCAGTGCTAGAGATAGGGGGGTTCGGGGCTATGGCTACACCTTC
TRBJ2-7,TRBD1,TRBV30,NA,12,CAWSVQGFEQYF,TGTGCCTGGAGTGTACAGGGGTTCGAGCAGTACTTC
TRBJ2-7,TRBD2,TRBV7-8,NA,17,CASSPLRGSGRSYEQYF,TGTGCCAGCAGCCCTCTTAGGGGTAGCGGGAGATCCTACGAGCAGTACTTC
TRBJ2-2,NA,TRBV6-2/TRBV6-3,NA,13,CASSSTRSRELFF,TGTGCCAGCAGTTCTACAAGAAGTCGGGAGCTGTTTTTT
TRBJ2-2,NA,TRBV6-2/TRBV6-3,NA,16,CASSYKRNANTGELFF,TGTGCCAGCAGTTACAAAAGAAACGCGAACACCGGGGAGCTGTTTTTT
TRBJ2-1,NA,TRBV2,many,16,CASSEGRHRSGNEQFF,TGTGCCAGCAGTGAAGGACGACACAGGTCGGGAAATGAGCAGTTCTTC
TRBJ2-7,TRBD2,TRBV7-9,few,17,CASSLQFSLAGSYEQYF,TGTGCCAGCAGCTTACAATTCAGCCTAGCGGGTTCCTACGAGCAGTACTTC
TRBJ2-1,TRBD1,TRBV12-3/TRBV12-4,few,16,CASSRRGRGVFGEQFF,TGTGCCAGCAGCCGCAGGGGGCGCGGGGTGTTCGGTGAGCAGTTCTTC
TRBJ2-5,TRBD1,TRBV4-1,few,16,CASSQDQVTGAETQYF,TGCGCCAGCAGCCAAGATCAAGTGACAGGGGCAGAGACCCAGTACTTC
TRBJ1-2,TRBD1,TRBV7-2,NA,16,CASSLALLAGGYGYTF,TGTGCCAGCAGCTTAGCGCTCCTCGCAGGGGGCTATGGCTACACCTTC
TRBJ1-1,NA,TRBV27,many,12,CASRVSGTALFF,TGTGCCAGCAGGGTCTCCGGGACCGCCCTTTTCTTT
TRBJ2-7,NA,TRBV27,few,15,CASSPSTGGGYEQYF,TGTGCCAGCAGTCCCTCGACAGGTGGCGGCTACGAGCAGTACTTC
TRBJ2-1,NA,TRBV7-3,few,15,CASSSGGRDTNEQFF,TGTGCCAGCAGCTCGGGCGGGCGGGATACCAATGAGCAGTTCTTC
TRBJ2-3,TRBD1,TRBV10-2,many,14,CASSDRGSADTQYF,TGCGCCAGCAGTGACAGGGGGTCGGCAGATACGCAGTATTTT
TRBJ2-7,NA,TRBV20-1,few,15,CSARDDHGGPYEQYF,TGCAGTGCTAGAGATGACCATGGAGGGCCCTACGAGCAGTACTTC
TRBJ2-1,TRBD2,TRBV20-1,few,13,CSAAPGLAGDLFF,TGCAGTGCTGCCCCAGGACTAGCGGGAGACTTATTCTTC
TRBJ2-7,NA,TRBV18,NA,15,CASSPSGTDIYEQYF,TGTGCCAGCTCACCATCCGGGACGGATATTTACGAGCAGTACTTC
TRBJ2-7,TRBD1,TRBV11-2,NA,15,CASSLGTGEPYEQYF,TGTGCCAGCAGCTTAGGGACAGGGGAACCCTACGAGCAGTACTTC
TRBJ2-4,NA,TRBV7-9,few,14,CASSLLGGQNIQYF,TGTGCCAGCAGCTTACTGGGGGGGCAAAACATTCAGTACTTC
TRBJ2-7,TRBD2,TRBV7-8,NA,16,CASSSPSSGSIYEQYF,TGTGCCAGCAGCTCACCCTCTAGCGGGAGTATATACGAGCAGTACTTC
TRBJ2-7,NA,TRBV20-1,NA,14,CSARDSRGSYEQYF,TGCAGTGCTAGAGATTCCAGGGGATCCTACGAGCAGTACTTC
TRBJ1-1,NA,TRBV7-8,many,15,CASSLVTGKNTEAFF,TGTGCCAGCAGCTTAGTTACAGGGAAGAACACTGAAGCTTTCTTT
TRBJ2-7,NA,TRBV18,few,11,CASSPPYEQYF,TGTGCCAGCTCACCACCGTACGAGCAGTACTTC
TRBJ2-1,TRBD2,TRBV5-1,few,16,CASSLEGTSGGNEQFF,TGCGCCAGCAGCTTGGAGGGGACTAGCGGGGGTAATGAGCAGTTCTTC
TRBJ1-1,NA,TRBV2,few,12,CASSEENTEAFF,TGTGCCAGCAGTGAGGAAAACACTGAAGCTTTCTTT
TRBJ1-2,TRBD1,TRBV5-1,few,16,CASSWGQGGENYGYTF,TGCGCCAGCAGCTGGGGACAGGGAGGAGAAAACTATGGCTACACCTTC
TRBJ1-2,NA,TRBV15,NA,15,CATSRDQGTNYGYTF,TGTGCCACCAGCAGAGATCAAGGGACTAACTATGGCTACACCTTC
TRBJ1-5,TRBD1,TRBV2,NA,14,CASSGEGAREPQHF,TGTGCCAGCAGTGGCGAGGGGGCTAGGGAGCCCCAGCATTTT
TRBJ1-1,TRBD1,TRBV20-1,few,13,CSAQTGMNTEAFF,TGCAGTGCTCAGACAGGGATGAACACTGAAGCTTTCTTT
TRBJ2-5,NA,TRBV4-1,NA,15,CASSHVGRGQETQYF,TGCGCCAGCAGCCATGTAGGGCGCGGTCAGGAGACCCAGTACTTC
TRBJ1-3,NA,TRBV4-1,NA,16,CASSQEGRVTGNTIYF,TGCGCCAGCAGCCAAGAAGGCAGGGTCACTGGAAACACCATATATTTT